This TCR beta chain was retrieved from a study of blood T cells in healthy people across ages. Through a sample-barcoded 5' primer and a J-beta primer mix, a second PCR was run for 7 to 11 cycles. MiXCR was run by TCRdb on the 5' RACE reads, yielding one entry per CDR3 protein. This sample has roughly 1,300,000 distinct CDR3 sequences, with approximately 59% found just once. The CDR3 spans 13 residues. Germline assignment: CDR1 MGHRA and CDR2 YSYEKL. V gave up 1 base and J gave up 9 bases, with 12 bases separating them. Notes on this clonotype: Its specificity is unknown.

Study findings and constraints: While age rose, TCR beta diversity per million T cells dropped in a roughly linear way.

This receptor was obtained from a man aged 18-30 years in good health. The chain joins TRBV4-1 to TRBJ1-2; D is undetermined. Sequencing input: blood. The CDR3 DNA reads TGCGCCAGCAGCCAAGGCTGGGGTTTGAGCTACACCTTC. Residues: CASSQGWGLSYTF.